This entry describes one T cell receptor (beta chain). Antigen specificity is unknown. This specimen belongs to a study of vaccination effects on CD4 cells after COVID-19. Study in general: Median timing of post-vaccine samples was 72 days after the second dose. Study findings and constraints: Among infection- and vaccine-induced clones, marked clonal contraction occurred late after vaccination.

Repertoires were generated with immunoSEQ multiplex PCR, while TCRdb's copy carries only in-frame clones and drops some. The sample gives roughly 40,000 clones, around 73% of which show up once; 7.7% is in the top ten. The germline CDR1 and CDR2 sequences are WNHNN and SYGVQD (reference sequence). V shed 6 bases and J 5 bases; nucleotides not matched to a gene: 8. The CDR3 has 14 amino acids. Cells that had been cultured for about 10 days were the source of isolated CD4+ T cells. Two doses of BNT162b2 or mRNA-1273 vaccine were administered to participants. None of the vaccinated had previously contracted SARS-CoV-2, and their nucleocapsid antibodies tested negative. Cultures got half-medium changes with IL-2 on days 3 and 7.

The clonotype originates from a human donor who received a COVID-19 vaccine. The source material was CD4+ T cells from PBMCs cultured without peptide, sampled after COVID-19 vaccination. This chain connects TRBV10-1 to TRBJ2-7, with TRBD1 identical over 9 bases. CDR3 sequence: CASRPGQGYNEQYF. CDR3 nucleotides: TGCGCCAGCAGGCCGGGACAGGGATACAACGAGCAGTACTTC.